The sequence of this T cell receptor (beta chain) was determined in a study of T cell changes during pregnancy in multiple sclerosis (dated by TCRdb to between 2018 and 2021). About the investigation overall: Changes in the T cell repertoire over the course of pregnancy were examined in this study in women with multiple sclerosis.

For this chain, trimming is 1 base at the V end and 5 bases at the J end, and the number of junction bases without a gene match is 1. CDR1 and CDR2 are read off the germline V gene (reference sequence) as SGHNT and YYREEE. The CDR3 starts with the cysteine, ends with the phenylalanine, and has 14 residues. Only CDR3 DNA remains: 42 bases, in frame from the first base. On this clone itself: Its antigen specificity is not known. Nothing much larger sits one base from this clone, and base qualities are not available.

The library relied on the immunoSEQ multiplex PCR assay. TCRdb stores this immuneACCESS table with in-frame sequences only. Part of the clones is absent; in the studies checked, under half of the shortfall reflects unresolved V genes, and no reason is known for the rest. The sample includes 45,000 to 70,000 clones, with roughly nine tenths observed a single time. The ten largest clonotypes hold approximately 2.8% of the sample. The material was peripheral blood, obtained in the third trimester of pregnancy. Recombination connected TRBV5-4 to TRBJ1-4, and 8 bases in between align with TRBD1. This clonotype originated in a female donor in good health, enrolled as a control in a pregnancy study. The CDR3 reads CASSLTGGNEKLFF. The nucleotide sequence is TGTGCCAGCAGCTTGACAGGGGGGAATGAAAAACTGTTTTTT.